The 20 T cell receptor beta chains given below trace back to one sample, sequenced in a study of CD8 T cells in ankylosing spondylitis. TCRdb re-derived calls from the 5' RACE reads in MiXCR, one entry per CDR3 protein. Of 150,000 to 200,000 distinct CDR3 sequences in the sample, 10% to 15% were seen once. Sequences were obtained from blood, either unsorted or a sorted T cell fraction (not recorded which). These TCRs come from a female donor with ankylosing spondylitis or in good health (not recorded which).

CDR3 DNA: TGCAGCGCGATGGACAGGGCCTCTGGAAACACCATATATTTT. This translates into CSAMDRASGNTIYF. The V call is TRBV29-1, the J call TRBJ1-3; 8 bases align to TRBD1. The V segment lost 7 bases and the J segment 0 bases; nucleotides outside the gene matches: 5. Germline assignment: CDR1 SQVTM and CDR2 ANQGSEA. This CDR3 is 14 amino acids long. Full variable domain (outside the CDR3, taken from reference TRBV29-1 and TRBJ1-3): SAVISQKPSRDICQRGTSLTIQCQVDSQVTMMFWYRQQPGQSLTLIATANQGSEATYESGFVIDKFPISRPNLTFSTLTVSNMSPEDSSIYLCSAMDRASGNTIYFGEGSWLTVV.

CDR3 sequence (DNA): TGCGCCAGCAGCTCGACCGGGACTCGGGATGAGCAGTTCTTC. Translation: CASSSTGTRDEQFF. The chain carries TRBV5-1 and TRBJ2-1, with D possibly being TRBD2 (6 bases). The CDR3 loop spans 14 amino acids. Germline V CDR1 and CDR2: SGHRS, YFSETQ. The V and J ends lost 3 bases and 8 bases respectively, with 15 bases between them.

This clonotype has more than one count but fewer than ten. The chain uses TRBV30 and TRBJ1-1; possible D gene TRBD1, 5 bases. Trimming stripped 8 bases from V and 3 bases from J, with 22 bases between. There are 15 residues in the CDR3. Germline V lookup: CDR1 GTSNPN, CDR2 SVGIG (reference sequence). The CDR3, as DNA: TGTGCCCCTCCAGTCCCGGCAGGGAGGGACACTGAAGCTTTCTTT. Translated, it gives CAPPVPAGRDTEAFF. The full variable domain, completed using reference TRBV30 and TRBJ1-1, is SQTIHQWPATLVQPVGSPLSLECTVEGTSNPNLYWYRQAAGRGLQLLFYSVGIGQISSEVPQNLSASRPQDRQFILSSKKLLLSDSGFYLCAPPVPAGRDTEAFFGQGTRLTVV.

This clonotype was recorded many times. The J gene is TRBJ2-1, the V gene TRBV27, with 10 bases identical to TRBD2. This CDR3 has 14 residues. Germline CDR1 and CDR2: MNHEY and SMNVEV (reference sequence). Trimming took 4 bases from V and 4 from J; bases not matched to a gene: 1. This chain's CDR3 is CASSWTSGYNEQFF. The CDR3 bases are TGTGCCAGCAGTTGGACTAGCGGTTACAATGAGCAGTTCTTC.

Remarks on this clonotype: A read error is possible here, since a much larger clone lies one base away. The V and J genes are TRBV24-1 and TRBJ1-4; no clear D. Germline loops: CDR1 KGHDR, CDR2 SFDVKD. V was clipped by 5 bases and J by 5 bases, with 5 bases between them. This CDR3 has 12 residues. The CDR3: CATSVGNEKLFF. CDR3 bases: TGTGCCACCAGTGTGGGGAATGAAAAACTGTTTTTT.

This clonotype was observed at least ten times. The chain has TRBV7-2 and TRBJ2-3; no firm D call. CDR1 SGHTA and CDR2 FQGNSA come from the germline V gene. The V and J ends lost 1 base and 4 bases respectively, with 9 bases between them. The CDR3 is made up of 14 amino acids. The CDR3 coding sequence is TGTGCCAGCAGCTTAGGCCAGCAGGCAGATACGCAGTATTTT. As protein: CASSLGQQADTQYF.

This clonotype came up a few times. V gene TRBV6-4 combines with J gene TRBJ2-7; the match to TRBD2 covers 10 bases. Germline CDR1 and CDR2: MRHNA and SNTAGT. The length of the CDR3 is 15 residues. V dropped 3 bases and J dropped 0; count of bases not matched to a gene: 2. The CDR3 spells CASSESSGSSYEQYF. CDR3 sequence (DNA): TGTGCCAGCAGTGAATCTAGCGGGAGCTCCTACGAGCAGTACTTC.

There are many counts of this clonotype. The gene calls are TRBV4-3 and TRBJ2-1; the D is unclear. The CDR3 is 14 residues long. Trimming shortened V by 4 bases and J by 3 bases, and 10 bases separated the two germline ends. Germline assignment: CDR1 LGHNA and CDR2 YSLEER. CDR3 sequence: CASSLGGVYNEQFF. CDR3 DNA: TGCGCCAGCAGCCTCGGCGGAGTCTACAATGAGCAGTTCTTC.

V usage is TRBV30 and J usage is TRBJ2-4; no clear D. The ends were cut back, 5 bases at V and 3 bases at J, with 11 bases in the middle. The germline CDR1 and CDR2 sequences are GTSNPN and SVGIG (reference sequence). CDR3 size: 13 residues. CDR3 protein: CAWHIGNKNIQYF. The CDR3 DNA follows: TGTGCCTGGCATATAGGGAACAAAAACATTCAGTACTTC.

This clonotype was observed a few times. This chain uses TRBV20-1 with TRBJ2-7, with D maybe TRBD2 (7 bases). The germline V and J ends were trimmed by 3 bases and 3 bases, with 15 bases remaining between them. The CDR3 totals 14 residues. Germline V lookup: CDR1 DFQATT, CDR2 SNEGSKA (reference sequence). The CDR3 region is CSASVRGGLYEQYF. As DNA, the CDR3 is TGCAGTGCTAGCGTCCGCGGGGGCCTCTACGAGCAGTACTTC.

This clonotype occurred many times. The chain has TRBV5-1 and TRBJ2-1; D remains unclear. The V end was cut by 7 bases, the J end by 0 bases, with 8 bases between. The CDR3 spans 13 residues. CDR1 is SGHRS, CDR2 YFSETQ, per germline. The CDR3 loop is CASQADSYNEQFF. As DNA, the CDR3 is TGCGCCAGCCAAGCCGACTCCTACAATGAGCAGTTCTTC.

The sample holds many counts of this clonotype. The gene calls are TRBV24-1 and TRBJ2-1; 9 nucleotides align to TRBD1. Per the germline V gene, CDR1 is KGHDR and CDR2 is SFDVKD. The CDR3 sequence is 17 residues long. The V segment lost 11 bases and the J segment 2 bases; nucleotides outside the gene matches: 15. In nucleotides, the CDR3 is TGTGCCATCTCGTCCCGGGACAGGGACAAGCCCTACAATGAGCAGTTCTTC. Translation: CAISSRDRDKPYNEQFF.

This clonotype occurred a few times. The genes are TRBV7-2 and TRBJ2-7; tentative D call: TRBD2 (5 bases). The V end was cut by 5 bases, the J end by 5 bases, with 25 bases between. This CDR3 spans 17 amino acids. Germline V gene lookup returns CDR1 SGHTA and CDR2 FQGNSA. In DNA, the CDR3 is TGTGCCAGCAGCAAACAAACCAGCCTCACTAGGGAGAACGAGCAGTACTTC. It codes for CASSKQTSLTRENEQYF.

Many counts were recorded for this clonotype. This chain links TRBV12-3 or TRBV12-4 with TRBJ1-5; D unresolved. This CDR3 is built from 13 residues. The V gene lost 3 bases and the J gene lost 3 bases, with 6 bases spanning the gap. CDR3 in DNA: TGTGCCAGCAGTTTTCAGATCAATCAGCCCCAGCATTTT. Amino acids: CASSFQINQPQHF.

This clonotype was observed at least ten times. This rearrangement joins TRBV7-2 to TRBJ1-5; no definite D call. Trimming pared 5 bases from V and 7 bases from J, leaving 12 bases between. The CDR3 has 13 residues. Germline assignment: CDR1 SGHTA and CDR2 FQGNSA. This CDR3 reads CASSLSSDQPQHF. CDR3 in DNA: TGTGCCAGCAGCCTTTCTTCAGACCAGCCCCAGCATTTT.

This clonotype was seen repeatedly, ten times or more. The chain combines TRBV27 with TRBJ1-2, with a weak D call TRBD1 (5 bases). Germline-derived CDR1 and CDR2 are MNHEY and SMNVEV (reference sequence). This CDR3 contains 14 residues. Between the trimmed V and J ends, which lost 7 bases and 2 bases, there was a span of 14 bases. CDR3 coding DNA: TGTGCCAGCAAGTTCACGGGGGGGAACTATGGCTACACCTTC. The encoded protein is CASKFTGGNYGYTF.

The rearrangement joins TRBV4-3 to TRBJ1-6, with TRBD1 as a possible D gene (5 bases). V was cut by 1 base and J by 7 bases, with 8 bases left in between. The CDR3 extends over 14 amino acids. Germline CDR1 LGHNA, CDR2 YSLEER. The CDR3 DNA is TGCGCCAGCAGCCAAGTAGACAGCAATTCACCCCTCCACTTT. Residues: CASSQVDSNSPLHF.

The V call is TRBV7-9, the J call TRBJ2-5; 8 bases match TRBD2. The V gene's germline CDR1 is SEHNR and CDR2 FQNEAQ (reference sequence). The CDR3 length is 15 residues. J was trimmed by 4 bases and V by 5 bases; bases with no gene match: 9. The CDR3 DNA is TGTGCCAGCAGCCCAGCGGGAGCAGGCGGAGAGACCCAGTACTTC. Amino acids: CASSPAGAGGETQYF.

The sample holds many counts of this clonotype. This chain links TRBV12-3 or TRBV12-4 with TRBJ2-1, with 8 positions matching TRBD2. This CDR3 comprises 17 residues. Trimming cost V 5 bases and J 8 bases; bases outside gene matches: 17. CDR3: CASSPRRSSGRSDEQFF. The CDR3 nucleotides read TGTGCCAGCAGTCCCCGACGTTCGAGCGGGAGAAGCGATGAGCAGTTCTTC.

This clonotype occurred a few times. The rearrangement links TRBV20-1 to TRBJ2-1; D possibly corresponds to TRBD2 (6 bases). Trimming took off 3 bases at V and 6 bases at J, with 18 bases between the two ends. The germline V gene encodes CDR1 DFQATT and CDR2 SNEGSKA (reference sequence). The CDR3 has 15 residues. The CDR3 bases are TGCAGTGCTAGCCAGGCCCTCCGGAGGGGCAATGAGCAGTTCTTC. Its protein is CSASQALRRGNEQFF.